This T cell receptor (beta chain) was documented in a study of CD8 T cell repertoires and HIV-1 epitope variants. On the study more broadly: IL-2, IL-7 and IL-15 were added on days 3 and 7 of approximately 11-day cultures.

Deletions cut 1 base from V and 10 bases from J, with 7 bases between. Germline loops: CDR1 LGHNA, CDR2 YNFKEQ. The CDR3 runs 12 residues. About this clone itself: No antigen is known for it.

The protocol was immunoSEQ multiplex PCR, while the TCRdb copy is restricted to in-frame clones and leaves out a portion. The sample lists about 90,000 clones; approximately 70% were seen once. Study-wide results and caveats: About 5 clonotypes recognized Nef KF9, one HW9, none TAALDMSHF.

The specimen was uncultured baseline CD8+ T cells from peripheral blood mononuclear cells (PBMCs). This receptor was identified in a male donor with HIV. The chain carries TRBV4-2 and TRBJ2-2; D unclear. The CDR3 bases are TGTGCCAGCAGCCAAGGGAACACGGAGCTGTTTTTT. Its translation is CASSQGNTELFF.